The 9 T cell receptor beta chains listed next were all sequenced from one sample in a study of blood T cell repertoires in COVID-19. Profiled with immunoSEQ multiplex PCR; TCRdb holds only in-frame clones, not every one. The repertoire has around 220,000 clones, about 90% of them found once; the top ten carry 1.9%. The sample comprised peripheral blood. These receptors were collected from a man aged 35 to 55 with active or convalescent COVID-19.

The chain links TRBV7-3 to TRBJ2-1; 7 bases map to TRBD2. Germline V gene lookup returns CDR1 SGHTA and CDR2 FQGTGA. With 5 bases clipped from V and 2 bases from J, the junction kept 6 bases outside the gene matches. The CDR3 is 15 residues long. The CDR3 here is CASSPARGAYNEQFF. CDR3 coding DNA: TGTGCCAGCAGCCCAGCCCGGGGGGCCTACAATGAGCAGTTCTTC. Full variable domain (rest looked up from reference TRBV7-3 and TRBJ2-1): GAGVSQTPSNKVTEKGKYVELRCDPISGHTALYWYRQSLGQGPEFLIYFQGTGAADDSGLPNDRFFAVRPEGSVSTLKIQRTERGDSAVYLCASSPARGAYNEQFFGPGTRLTVL.

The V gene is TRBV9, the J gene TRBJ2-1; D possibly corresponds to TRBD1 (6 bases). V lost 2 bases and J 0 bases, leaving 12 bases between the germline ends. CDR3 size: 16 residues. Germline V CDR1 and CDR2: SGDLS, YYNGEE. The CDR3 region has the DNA TGTGCCAGCAGCGTGAACAGGGTAAGCTCCTACAATGAGCAGTTCTTC. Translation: CASSVNRVSSYNEQFF.

The chain's CDR3 is CASRAGPSDIQYF. The CDR3 nucleotides are TGTGCCAGCAGGGCGGGACCGTCGGACATTCAGTACTTC. V gene TRBV3-1 (or the pseudogene TRBV3-2) combines with J gene TRBJ2-4; D possibly corresponds to TRBD2 (6 bases). Germline lookup yields CDR1 LGHDT and CDR2 YNNKEL (reference sequence). There are 13 residues in the CDR3. The germline V and J ends were trimmed by 6 bases and 8 bases, with 14 bases remaining between them.

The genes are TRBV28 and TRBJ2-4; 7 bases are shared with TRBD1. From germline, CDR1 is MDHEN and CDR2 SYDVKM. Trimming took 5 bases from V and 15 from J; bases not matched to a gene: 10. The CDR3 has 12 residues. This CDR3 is CASSRADRLWYF. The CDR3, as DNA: TGTGCCAGCAGTCGAGCGGACAGGTTATGGTACTTC. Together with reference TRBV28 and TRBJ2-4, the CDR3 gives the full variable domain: DVKVTQSSRYLVKRTGEKVFLECVQDMDHENMFWYRQDPGLGLRLIYFSYDVKMKEKGDIPEGYSVSREKKERFSLILESASTNQTSMYLCASSRADRLWYFGAGTRLSVL.

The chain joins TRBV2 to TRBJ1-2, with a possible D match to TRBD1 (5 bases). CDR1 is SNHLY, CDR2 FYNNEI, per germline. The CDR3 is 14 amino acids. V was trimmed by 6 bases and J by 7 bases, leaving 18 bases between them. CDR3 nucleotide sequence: TGTGCCAGCAGCGGTCCCCACGGGGGGGGTGGCTACACCTTC. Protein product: CASSGPHGGGGYTF.

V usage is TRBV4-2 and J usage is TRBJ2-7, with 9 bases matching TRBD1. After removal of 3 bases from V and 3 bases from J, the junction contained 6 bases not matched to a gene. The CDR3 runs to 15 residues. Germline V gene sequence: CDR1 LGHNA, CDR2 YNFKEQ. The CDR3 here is CASSHTGTGSYEQYF. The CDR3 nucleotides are TGTGCCAGCAGCCATACCGGGACAGGGAGCTACGAGCAGTACTTC.

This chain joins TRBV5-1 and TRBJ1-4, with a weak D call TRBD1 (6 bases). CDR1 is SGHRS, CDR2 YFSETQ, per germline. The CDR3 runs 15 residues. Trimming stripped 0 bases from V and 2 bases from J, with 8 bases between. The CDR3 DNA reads TGCGCCAGCAGCTTGGGTACAGGGACTAATGAAAAACTGTTTTTT. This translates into CASSLGTGTNEKLFF. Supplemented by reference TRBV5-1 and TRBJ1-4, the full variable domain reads KAGVTQTPRYLIKTRGQQVTLSCSPISGHRSVSWYQQTPGQGLQFLFEYFSETQRNKGNFPGRFSGRQFSNSRSEMNVSTLELGDSALYLCASSLGTGTNEKLFFGSGTQLSVL.

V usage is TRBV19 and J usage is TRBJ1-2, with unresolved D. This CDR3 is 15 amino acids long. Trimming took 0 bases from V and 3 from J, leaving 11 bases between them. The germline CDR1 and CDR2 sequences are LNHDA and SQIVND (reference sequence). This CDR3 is CASSIDQRTHYGYTF. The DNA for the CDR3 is TGTGCCAGTAGTATAGATCAGCGCACCCACTATGGCTACACCTTC.

CDR3 region: CAGNTGPNQPQHF. CDR3 coding DNA: TGTGCCGGGAATACAGGTCCTAATCAGCCCCAGCATTTT. This sequence joins TRBV30 and TRBJ1-5; the D gene is possibly TRBD1 (5 bases). The CDR3 contains 13 residues. Germline lookup yields CDR1 GTSNPN and CDR2 SVGIG (reference sequence). V lost 8 bases and J 4 bases, leaving 15 bases between the germline ends. Together with reference TRBV30 and TRBJ1-5, the CDR3 gives the full variable domain: SQTIHQWPATLVQPVGSPLSLECTVEGTSNPNLYWYRQAAGRGLQLLFYSVGIGQISSEVPQNLSASRPQDRQFILSSKKLLLSDSGFYLCAGNTGPNQPQHFGDGTRLSIL.